These 12 T cell receptor beta chains were all obtained from the same sample, sequenced in a study of blood T cell repertoires in COVID-19. Method: immunoSEQ multiplex PCR; TCRdb's copy keeps in-frame clones and lacks some. In the table there are roughly 160,000 clones, 88% of which are singletons. The sequencing sample was made of peripheral blood. The receptors derive from a man aged 50 to 59 who had recovered from COVID-19.

This clone was counted between two and nine times. The CDR3 is CASSLSPRGDSSPLHF. DNA of the CDR3: TGCGCCAGCAGCTTGTCCCCCCGCGGGGACTCTTCACCCCTCCACTTT. This rearrangement joins TRBV5-1 to TRBJ1-6; TRBD1 is a possible D gene (5 bases). Germline CDR1 SGHRS, CDR2 YFSETQ. The V end was cut by 1 base, the J end by 9 bases, with 17 bases between. CDR3 size: 16 residues. The entire variable domain, with the rest obtained from reference TRBV5-1 and TRBJ1-6, is as follows: KAGVTQTPRYLIKTRGQQVTLSCSPISGHRSVSWYQQTPGQGLQFLFEYFSETQRNKGNFPGRFSGRQFSNSRSEMNVSTLELGDSALYLCASSLSPRGDSSPLHFGNGTRLTVT.

V and J are TRBV6-2 or TRBV6-3 and TRBJ2-3; D is perhaps TRBD1 (8 bases). This CDR3 has 17 amino acids. CDR1 MNHEY and CDR2 SVGEGT come from the germline V gene. V dropped 2 bases and J dropped 3 bases, with 18 bases sitting between them. CDR3 loop: CASSYGTTGGSTDTQYF. CDR3 nucleotides: TGTGCCAGCAGTTACGGGACTACAGGGGGAAGTACAGATACGCAGTATTTT.

The chain recombines TRBV3-1 (or the pseudogene TRBV3-2) with TRBJ2-3, with 7 bases aligning to TRBD2. Germline CDR1 LGHDT, CDR2 YNNKEL (reference sequence). This CDR3 comprises 15 residues. Losses at the gene ends were 0 bases for V and 4 bases for J; bases not matched to a gene: 4. The CDR3 loop is CASSQDMGGSDTQYF. The CDR3 DNA reads TGTGCCAGCAGCCAAGATATGGGGGGGTCAGATACGCAGTATTTT.

This rearrangement joins TRBV11-3 to TRBJ2-3; 11 nucleotides agree with TRBD1. The CDR3 contains 14 residues. Germline V gene lookup returns CDR1 SGHNT and CDR2 YENEEA. The J segment lost 5 bases and the V segment lost 5 bases, leaving 3 bases of the junction unmatched. The DNA of the CDR3 is TGTGCCAGCAGCCCGGGACAGGGGGGAGATACGCAGTATTTT. Protein sequence: CASSPGQGGDTQYF.

The chain couples TRBV30 to TRBJ1-2; D is undetermined. The V gene's germline CDR1 is GTSNPN and CDR2 SVGIG (reference sequence). The V end was cut by 2 bases, the J end by 8 bases, with 9 bases between. The CDR3 covers 11 residues. This chain's CDR3 is CAWSQQLGYTF. The CDR3 nucleotides are TGTGCCTGGAGTCAACAGCTGGGCTACACCTTC. Together with reference TRBV30 and TRBJ1-2, the CDR3 gives the full variable domain: SQTIHQWPATLVQPVGSPLSLECTVEGTSNPNLYWYRQAAGRGLQLLFYSVGIGQISSEVPQNLSASRPQDRQFILSSKKLLLSDSGFYLCAWSQQLGYTFGSGTRLTVV.

The V and J genes are TRBV18 and TRBJ1-3; TRBD1 matches at 10 bases. Trimming at V came to 3 bases and at J to 3 bases, leaving 8 bases not matched to a gene. The V gene's germline CDR1 is KGHSH and CDR2 LQKENI. The CDR3 length is 17 residues. The CDR3 sequence: CASSPGTGEWRGNTIYF. The CDR3 DNA reads as TGTGCCAGCTCACCGGGGACAGGGGAATGGCGTGGAAACACCATATATTTT. The complete variable domain, with remaining parts taken from reference TRBV18 and TRBJ1-3, reads NAGVMQNPRHLVRRRGQEARLRCSPMKGHSHVYWYRQLPEEGLKFMVYLQKENIIDESGMPKERFSAEFPKEGPSILRIQQVVRGDSAAYFCASSPGTGEWRGNTIYFGEGSWLTVV.

V and J are TRBV5-1 and TRBJ2-2; weak D call: TRBD1 (7 bases). CDR1 and CDR2 (germline): SGHRS, YFSETQ. The ends were cut back, 1 base at V and 6 bases at J, with 13 bases in the middle. The CDR3 length is 15 residues. The CDR3 loop is CASSLLARGAGELFF. The CDR3 DNA sequence: TGCGCCAGCAGCTTGCTCGCCAGGGGGGCCGGGGAGCTGTTTTTT. Full variable domain (outside the CDR3, taken from reference TRBV5-1 and TRBJ2-2): KAGVTQTPRYLIKTRGQQVTLSCSPISGHRSVSWYQQTPGQGLQFLFEYFSETQRNKGNFPGRFSGRQFSNSRSEMNVSTLELGDSALYLCASSLLARGAGELFFGEGSRLTVL.

This clone was seen only once. This rearrangement joins TRBV30 to TRBJ2-2; TRBD2 matches at 8 bases. The germline CDR1 and CDR2 sequences are GTSNPN and SVGIG (reference sequence). The CDR3 length is 14 residues. V trimming: 2 bases; J trimming: 5 bases; junction bases outside the gene matches: 4. The CDR3 sequence is CAWSSGGRTGELFF. The CDR3, as DNA: TGTGCCTGGAGTAGCGGGGGAAGAACCGGGGAGCTGTTTTTT.

The chain combines TRBV6-2 or TRBV6-3 with TRBJ2-1, with unresolved D. The germline V gene encodes CDR1 MNHEY and CDR2 SVGEGT. This CDR3 contains 13 residues. The germline V and J ends were trimmed by 4 bases and 6 bases, with 10 bases remaining between them. The chain's CDR3 is CASSSLSFNEQFF. CDR3 bases: TGTGCCAGCAGTTCCTTGAGTTTCAATGAGCAGTTCTTC.

The count of this clone is one. The gene calls are TRBV6-5 and TRBJ2-2; the match to TRBD1 covers 7 bases. The CDR3 extends over 15 amino acids. CDR1 is MNHEY, CDR2 SVGAGI, per germline. Germline trimming cut 0 bases from V and 4 bases from J; bases unmatched to any gene: 2. CDR3 bases: TGTGCCAGCAGTTACTCTTGGGACAGCACCGGGGAGCTGTTTTTT. Its translation is CASSYSWDSTGELFF.

The chain uses TRBV9 and TRBJ2-7; D unclear. The CDR3 covers 13 residues. Trimming took 2 bases from V and 0 from J, leaving 6 bases between them. CDR1 is SGDLS, CDR2 YYNGEE, per germline. The CDR3 DNA follows: TGTGCCAGCAGCGTGGGCAGCTCCTACGAGCAGTACTTC. Protein sequence: CASSVGSSYEQYF.

The chain joins TRBV6-5 to TRBJ1-1, with 7 bases identical to TRBD1. J was trimmed by 9 bases and V by 6 bases; bases with no gene match: 7. CDR3 length equals 12 residues. CDR1 MNHEY and CDR2 SVGAGI come from the germline V gene. The CDR3 region is CASRLGTEKAFF. As DNA, the CDR3 is TGTGCCAGCAGGCTGGGGACAGAAAAAGCTTTCTTT.